What follows are 32 T cell receptor beta chains derived from one specimen sequenced in a study of blood T cell repertoires in COVID-19. The data were produced by immunoSEQ multiplex PCR, yet TCRdb's version contains in-frame clones alone and is incomplete. The sample contains 300,000 or so clones, around nine tenths of which appear only once. Sequences were obtained from peripheral blood. The receptors were gathered from a man in his 70s with acute or convalescent COVID-19.

This clone has just one count. The V gene is TRBV4-2, the J gene TRBJ2-1; 7 nucleotides align to TRBD2. Germline loops: CDR1 LGHNA, CDR2 YNFKEQ. V shed 2 bases, J shed 2 bases, and the junction held 3 bases outside the gene matches. This CDR3 has 15 amino acids. The CDR3, as DNA: TGTGCCAGCAGCCAAAGGACTAGTACCTACAATGAGCAGTTCTTC. Its translation: CASSQRTSTYNEQFF.

The chain carries TRBV16 and TRBJ1-5; no firm D call. The CDR3 loop spans 15 amino acids. The germline V gene has CDR1 KGHSY and CDR2 FQNENV. With 0 bases removed from V and 4 bases from J, the gap between germline ends came to 10 bases. CDR3 residues: CASSQSNRENQPQHF. In nucleotides, the CDR3 is TGTGCCAGCAGCCAATCGAACAGAGAGAATCAGCCCCAGCATTTT.

The CDR3 is CASSARGSGGTYEQYF. CDR3 in DNA: TGTGCCAGCAGTGCGCGGGGGAGCGGAGGAACCTACGAGCAGTACTTC. The chain links TRBV6-1 to TRBJ2-7; 7 nucleotides align to TRBD2. Germline values: CDR1 MNHNS, CDR2 SASEGT. Unmatched junction bases numbered 11, after V lost 4 bases and J lost 2 bases. There are 16 residues in the CDR3.

The rearrangement uses TRBV25-1 and TRBJ1-1; possibly TRBD1 for D (6 bases). V lost 3 bases, J lost 6 bases, and 14 bases lay in between. Germline V gene sequence: CDR1 MGHDK, CDR2 SYGVNS. This CDR3 region has 14 residues. CDR3 in amino acids: CASSDTASGAEAFF. In DNA form, the CDR3 reads TGTGCCAGCAGTGATACAGCTTCAGGGGCTGAAGCTTTCTTT.

The rearrangement joins TRBV27 to TRBJ2-3; 9 bases line up with TRBD2. The ends lost 5 bases at V and 5 bases at J; junction bases unmatched: 11. This CDR3 has 16 amino acids. Germline V gives CDR1 MNHEY, CDR2 SMNVEV (reference sequence). The CDR3 here is CASSLTQREAGDTQYF. The CDR3 DNA sequence: TGTGCCAGCAGTCTAACCCAGCGGGAGGCCGGAGATACGCAGTATTTT.

This clone has only one observation. The chain is built from TRBV6-1 and TRBJ1-4; no clear D gene. V lost 3 bases and J 2 bases, leaving 7 bases between the germline ends. Germline V CDR1 and CDR2: MNHNS, SASEGT. CDR3 length equals 14 residues. DNA for the CDR3: TGTGCCAGCAGTGAGGGCCCGACTAATGAAAAACTGTTTTTT. Residues: CASSEGPTNEKLFF.

The chain has TRBV7-2 and TRBJ2-7; the match to TRBD2 covers 9 bases. Germline CDR1 is SGHTA and CDR2 is FQGNSA. Trimming at V came to 1 base and at J to 4 bases, leaving 5 bases not matched to a gene. The CDR3 has 15 residues. CDR3 residues: CASSLVAGVRYEQYF. The CDR3 coding sequence is TGTGCCAGCAGCTTAGTAGCGGGAGTTAGGTACGAGCAGTACTTC.

The V call is TRBV2, the J call TRBJ1-5, with TRBD1 matching over 8 bases. The CDR3 totals 14 residues. Trimming took 3 bases from V and 5 from J; bases not matched to a gene: 3. The germline V gene encodes CDR1 SNHLY and CDR2 FYNNEI. CDR3 sequence: CASSETGDDQPQHF. CDR3 in DNA: TGTGCCAGCAGTGAGACAGGGGACGATCAGCCCCAGCATTTT.

The chain joins TRBV28 to TRBJ2-2, with 12 bases matching TRBD2. V was pared by 10 bases and J by 4 bases, with 4 bases of the junction left unmatched. This CDR3 is built from 14 residues. The V gene's germline CDR1 is MDHEN and CDR2 SYDVKM. CDR3 loop: CAIPGLAGTGELFF. The CDR3 DNA reads as TGTGCCATCCCGGGACTAGCGGGCACCGGGGAGCTGTTTTTT.

This clone has just a few counts. Written as DNA, the CDR3 is TGTGCCAGCTCACCTCCGGAGGCACCCTGGAATAGCGGGGCCTACGAGCAGTACTTC. It codes for CASSPPEAPWNSGAYEQYF. The chain has TRBV18 and TRBJ2-7; 8 nucleotides agree with TRBD2. The germline gives CDR1 KGHSH, CDR2 LQKENI. V was pared by 3 bases and J by 2 bases, with 18 bases of the junction left unmatched. This CDR3 is built from 19 residues.

This chain links TRBV2 with TRBJ2-4, with 7 bases that match TRBD2. Germline CDR1 and CDR2: SNHLY and FYNNEI. After removal of 6 bases from V and 3 bases from J, the junction contained 5 bases not matched to a gene. The CDR3 sequence is 14 residues long. The CDR3 DNA follows: TGTGCCAGCAGCTCTAGCGGTAACAAAAACATTCAGTACTTC. Translated, it gives CASSSSGNKNIQYF.

This clone was seen more than once but under ten times. This rearrangement joins TRBV6-4 to TRBJ1-6, with D unclear. The CDR3 has 14 amino acids. Trimming took off 3 bases at V and 7 bases at J, with 10 bases between the two ends. Germline V gives CDR1 MRHNA, CDR2 SNTAGT. The CDR3: CASSEVLGNSPLHF. CDR3 DNA sequence: TGTGCCAGCAGTGAGGTTCTCGGGAATTCACCCCTCCACTTT.

The rearrangement links TRBV6-5 to TRBJ2-1; maybe TRBD2 (6 bases). The CDR3 is 15 residues long. CDR1 is MNHEY, CDR2 SVGAGI, per germline. Trimming took off 7 bases at V and 6 bases at J, with 19 bases between the two ends. CDR3 in amino acids: CASKVGLEAANEQFF. CDR3 nucleotide sequence: TGTGCCAGCAAGGTGGGACTGGAAGCTGCCAATGAGCAGTTCTTC.

This sequence joins TRBV30 and TRBJ2-5, with TRBD2 matching 10 bases. V shed 8 bases and J 5 bases; nucleotides not matched to a gene: 14. CDR3 length: 15 amino acids. Germline CDR1 is GTSNPN and CDR2 is SVGIG (reference sequence). This CDR3 reads CAQTREAGGPETQYF. CDR3 sequence (DNA): TGTGCCCAGACGAGGGAAGCGGGGGGGCCGGAGACCCAGTACTTC.

The J gene is TRBJ1-2, the V gene TRBV6-2 or TRBV6-3, with 7 bases matching TRBD1. The trim removed 2 bases at V and 3 bases at J, leaving 9 bases unmatched. The germline V gene has CDR1 MNHEY and CDR2 SVGEGT. The CDR3 contains 16 residues. This chain's CDR3 is CASSYPDRRVDYGYTF. CDR3 nucleotides: TGTGCCAGCAGTTACCCGGACAGGCGAGTGGACTATGGCTACACCTTC.

The rearrangement links TRBV9 to TRBJ1-4; the match to TRBD1 covers 8 bases. After removal of 4 bases from V and 7 bases from J, the junction contained 15 bases not matched to a gene. The CDR3 is 17 amino acids. The germline CDR1 and CDR2 sequences are SGDLS and YYNGEE. CDR3 loop: CASSPRQGSYNFEKLFF. DNA of the CDR3: TGTGCCAGCAGCCCCCGACAGGGGTCGTATAATTTTGAAAAACTGTTTTTT. The full variable domain, completed using reference TRBV9 and TRBJ1-4, is DSGVTQTPKHLITATGQRVTLRCSPRSGDLSVYWYQQSLDQGLQFLIQYYNGEERAKGNILERFSAQQFPDLHSELNLSSLELGDSALYFCASSPRQGSYNFEKLFFGSGTQLSVL.

The chain employs TRBV28 and TRBJ1-1; TRBD1 matches 7 bases. The CDR3 runs to 14 residues. Per germline, CDR1 MDHEN and CDR2 SYDVKM. The V and J ends lost 7 bases and 5 bases, in that order; junction bases with no gene match: 10. The CDR3 coding sequence is TGTGCCAGCACAAGGGGCAGGGGGTGGACTGAAGCTTTCTTT. Translated: CASTRGRGWTEAFF.

The V gene is TRBV9, the J gene TRBJ2-7; 9 nucleotides match TRBD1. Germline V lookup: CDR1 SGDLS, CDR2 YYNGEE. The V segment lost 4 bases and the J segment 7 bases; nucleotides outside the gene matches: 9. This CDR3 contains 14 residues. CDR3: CASSPQGQGFEQYF. CDR3 sequence (DNA): TGTGCCAGCAGCCCCCAGGGACAGGGTTTTGAGCAGTACTTC.

The chain couples TRBV5-1 to TRBJ2-7; 8 bases match TRBD1. The junction had 7 bases not matched to a gene; V was cut back by 5 bases and J by 6 bases. Germline CDR1 SGHRS, CDR2 YFSETQ. The CDR3 sequence is 13 residues long. CDR3 sequence (DNA): TGCGCCAGCAGGCAGGACAGGGTGGCCGAGCAGTACTTC. Encoded protein: CASRQDRVAEQYF. Looking up the rest from reference TRBV5-1 and TRBJ2-7 gives the full variable domain: KAGVTQTPRYLIKTRGQQVTLSCSPISGHRSVSWYQQTPGQGLQFLFEYFSETQRNKGNFPGRFSGRQFSNSRSEMNVSTLELGDSALYLCASRQDRVAEQYFGPGTRLTVT.

Only a few counts were recorded for this clone. The gene calls are TRBV5-1 and TRBJ2-7; D might be TRBD1 (5 bases). The CDR3 is 14 amino acids. The germline CDR1 and CDR2 sequences are SGHRS and YFSETQ. Trimming cost V 0 bases and J 3 bases, with 10 bases left between them. The CDR3 DNA reads TGCGCCAGCAGCTTGGTAGGGGCCAACTACGAGCAGTACTTC. Translating it yields CASSLVGANYEQYF.

This chain uses TRBV9 with TRBJ2-1; 7 positions match TRBD2. This CDR3 comprises 15 residues. With 1 base clipped from V and 4 bases from J, the junction kept 5 bases outside the gene matches. Germline lookup yields CDR1 SGDLS and CDR2 YYNGEE. For the CDR3, the DNA is TGTGCCAGCAGCGTAATCCCCGGGGGGTACAATGAGCAGTTCTTC. It translates to CASSVIPGGYNEQFF.

This chain joins TRBV11-3 and TRBJ2-5, with D unresolved. V was shortened by 1 base and J by 1 base, with 7 bases between the two germline ends. The CDR3 consists of 14 residues. Germline V gene data show CDR1 as SGHNT and CDR2 as YENEEA. Written as DNA, the CDR3 is TGTGCCAGCAGCTTAGGGGCAGCCCAAGAGACCCAGTACTTC. Its protein product is CASSLGAAQETQYF.

The CDR3: CASSPWLSYEQYF. The DNA for the CDR3 is TGTGCCAGCTCACCCTGGCTCTCCTACGAGCAGTACTTC. The genes are TRBV21-1 and TRBJ2-7; the table's D call, TRBD1, was not checked against the DNA. TRBV21-1 is shown as a pseudogene. The CDR3 loop spans 13 amino acids.

The gene calls are TRBV29-1 and TRBJ1-2, with TRBD1 matching 8 bases. The CDR3 extends over 14 amino acids. V lost 6 bases and J lost 4; bases outside the gene matches: 10. Germline V gene sequence: CDR1 SQVTM, CDR2 ANQGSEA. The DNA of the CDR3 is TGCAGCGTAGGACAGGGAGAGGGATCCTATGGCTACACCTTC. Its protein product is CSVGQGEGSYGYTF.

The chain combines TRBV12-3 or TRBV12-4 with TRBJ2-5, with unresolved D. Trimming left V 3 bases short and J 1 base short, with 6 bases between. The CDR3 length is 13 residues. The DNA for the CDR3 is TGTGCCAGCAGTTTCGGTCGCCAAGAGACCCAGTACTTC. Translating it yields CASSFGRQETQYF.

The chain links TRBV21-1 to TRBJ2-7; TRBD1 reflects the table's D call only, with no check against the DNA. TRBV21-1 is an annotated pseudogene. This CDR3 spans 15 amino acids. The DNA for the CDR3 is TGTGCCAGCAGCCCCGGGAGGACAGGGGTATACGAGCAGTACTTC. It codes for CASSPGRTGVYEQYF.

This chain links TRBV2 with TRBJ2-4; TRBD1 matches 8 bases. This CDR3 is 14 amino acids long. Germline trimming cut 6 bases from V and 1 base from J; bases unmatched to any gene: 2. CDR1 SNHLY and CDR2 FYNNEI come from the germline V gene. CDR3 loop: CASRTGVAKNIQYF. CDR3 nucleotide sequence: TGTGCCAGCAGGACAGGGGTGGCCAAAAACATTCAGTACTTC.

The chain recombines TRBV5-1 with TRBJ2-1; 10 bases align to TRBD1. The CDR3 extends over 16 amino acids. J gave up 10 bases and V 2 bases, and 12 bases lay outside the gene matches. CDR1 and CDR2 (germline): SGHRS, YFSETQ. CDR3 sequence (DNA): TGCGCCAGCAGCTTACTACCGGGACAGGGGCGTCGAGAGCAGTTCTTC. It encodes CASSLLPGQGRREQFF.

In its sample, this clone was seen once. The genes are TRBV2 and TRBJ2-3, with a weak D call TRBD1 (6 bases). V was shortened by 10 bases and J by 1 base, with 21 bases between the two germline ends. CDR1 is SNHLY and CDR2 is FYNNEI in the germline V gene. The CDR3 contains 16 residues. As DNA, the CDR3 is TGTGCCACCTCAACCCCCAGGGGCGCGGGCACAGATACGCAGTATTTT. Its protein is CATSTPRGAGTDTQYF. The full variable domain, completed using reference TRBV2 and TRBJ2-3, is EPEVTQTPSHQVTQMGQEVILRCVPISNHLYFYWYRQILGQKVEFLVSFYNNEISEKSEIFDDQFSVERPDGSNFTLKIRSTKLEDSAMYFCATSTPRGAGTDTQYFGPGTRLTVL.

The chain has TRBV4-1 and TRBJ1-2; D remains ambiguous. CDR1 is MGHRA, CDR2 YSYEKL, per germline. The CDR3 is made up of 16 amino acids. V dropped 4 bases and J dropped 4 bases, with 19 bases sitting between them. The CDR3 sequence: CASSPSPSQDFYGYTF. CDR3 in DNA: TGCGCCAGCAGCCCAAGCCCCTCGCAGGACTTCTATGGCTACACCTTC.

The chain employs TRBV6-5 and TRBJ1-2; weak D call: TRBD1 (6 bases). From germline, CDR1 is MNHEY and CDR2 SVGAGI. The V and J ends lost 6 bases and 0 bases respectively, with 8 bases between them. The CDR3 runs to 13 residues. Here the CDR3 reads CASSRTANYGYTF. As DNA, the CDR3 is TGTGCCAGCAGCCGGACAGCTAACTATGGCTACACCTTC.

The chain combines TRBV12-3 or TRBV12-4 with TRBJ1-1; D is unclear. The CDR3 spans 12 residues. V shed 5 bases and J shed 1 base, with 5 bases lying between them. For the CDR3, the DNA is TGTGCCAGCAGTCCCCAGAACACTGAAGCTTTCTTT. This gives the protein CASSPQNTEAFF.